The 2 T cell receptor beta chains given below trace back to one sample, sequenced in a study of cytomegalovirus exposure and HLA in healthy donors. PCR involved 60 Vbeta and 13 Jbeta primers. The method was immunoSEQ multiplex PCR; TCRdb's version includes in-frame clones alone and lacks a portion of them. The data hold around 190,000 clones, with about four fifths observed a single time. The sequencing input was PBMCs. Source of these receptors: a man between 25 and 39 years old in good health and CMV-seropositive.

This clone turned up a few times. The gene calls are TRBV5-1 and TRBJ1-1; D perhaps matches TRBD1 (6 bases). The CDR3 contains 14 residues. V lost 3 bases and J 1 base, leaving 10 bases between the germline ends. Germline V CDR1 and CDR2: SGHRS, YFSETQ. The CDR3 sequence is CASSSGAANTEAFF. Written as DNA, the CDR3 is TGCGCCAGCAGCTCAGGGGCAGCGAACACTGAAGCTTTCTTT.

This clone was recorded a few times. The chain employs TRBV29-1 and TRBJ2-3; TRBD2 agrees at 11 bases. CDR1 SQVTM and CDR2 ANQGSEA come from the germline V gene. This CDR3 contains 14 residues. The V gene end was trimmed by 7 bases and the J gene end by 6 bases; junction bases not matched to a gene: 9. The CDR3 loop is CSGGTSGIRDTQYF. The DNA of the CDR3 is TGCAGCGGAGGGACTAGCGGAATAAGGGATACGCAGTATTTT.